The clone carrying this T cell receptor beta chain appeared a few times. Its target is unknown. The length of the CDR3 is 14 residues. Between the trimmed V and J ends, which lost 1 base and 7 bases, there was a span of 13 bases. The V gene's germline CDR1 is SGHTA and CDR2 FQGNSA. This sample was taken from a study of CD8+ T cells in alopecia areata. Notes on the study in general: Normal skin's resident alphabeta T cells are also sequenced in scalp samples. Researchers report lesional scalp, most notably alopecia totalis/universalis, outstripped normal scalp in clonality.

PBMCs yielded sorted CD4+ and CD8+ T cells. Reverse transcription of extracted RNA yielded cDNA, which provided the sequencing template. Sequencing was performed with immunoSEQ multiplex PCR; in TCRdb, only in-frame clones are kept and a portion is missing. The data hold over 150,000 clones, with more than 50% observed a single time. Sequenced material: CD8+ T cells sorted from blood. The V call is TRBV7-2, the J call TRBJ1-1; weak D call: TRBD1 (5 bases). The TCR comes from a human donor in good health. The CDR3 loop reads CASSLGGRGREAFF. The CDR3 nucleotides are TGTGCCAGCAGCTTAGGGGGAAGGGGCCGTGAAGCTTTCTTT.